The present T cell receptor beta chain was sequenced within a study of blood T cell repertoires in COVID-19. CDR3 length equals 14 residues. The ends were cut back, 3 bases at V and 0 bases at J, with 9 bases in the middle. Germline CDR1 and CDR2: KGHSH and LQKENI. Assay: immunoSEQ multiplex PCR; the TCRdb copy retains only in-frame clones and omits some. Here the sample spans under 250,000 clones, about 91% being singletons. The rearrangement joins TRBV18 to TRBJ2-7; weak D call: TRBD1 (6 bases). The sequenced sample was peripheral blood. The clonotype was recovered from a man aged 25-40 years with acute or convalescent COVID-19. The CDR3 DNA sequence: TGTGCCAGCTCACCGACAGGAGGCTCCTACGAGCAGTACTTC. It encodes CASSPTGGSYEQYF.